Included here is one TCR beta chain sequence, with context. This sample stems from a study of identical twins. CDR1 is SGHDT, CDR2 YYEEEE, per germline. The V and J ends lost 2 bases and 3 bases respectively, with 15 bases between them. There are 15 residues in the CDR3. MiXCR was run by TCRdb on the 5' RACE reads, yielding one entry per CDR3 protein. The sample records over 200,000 distinct CDR3 sequences, around a tenth being singletons. Sequenced material: memory (CD45RO+) T cells sorted from blood. J is TRBJ2-7 and V is TRBV5-6; D might be TRBD1 (6 bases). The receptor was derived from a woman aged 18-29 years in good health. Here the CDR3 DNA reads TGTGCCAGCAGCTTAGGGTGGCAGGGGTTCTACGAGCAGTACTTC. Its translation: CASSLGWQGFYEQYF.